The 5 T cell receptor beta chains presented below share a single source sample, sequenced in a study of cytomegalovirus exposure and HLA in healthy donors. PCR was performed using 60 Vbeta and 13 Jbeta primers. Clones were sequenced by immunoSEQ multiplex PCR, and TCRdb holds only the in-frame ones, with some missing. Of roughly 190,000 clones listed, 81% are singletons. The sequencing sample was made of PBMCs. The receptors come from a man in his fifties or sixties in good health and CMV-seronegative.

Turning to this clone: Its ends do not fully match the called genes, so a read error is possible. In DNA form, the CDR3 reads TGTTCCAGCAGCTCCCGGGACAGGGTTAATTCACCCCTCCACTTT. Translation: CSSSSRDRVNSPLHF. The J gene is TRBJ1-6, the V gene TRBV7-9, with 9 bases that match TRBD1. In germline, CDR1 is SEHNR, CDR2 FQNEAQ (reference sequence). The CDR3 extends over 15 amino acids.

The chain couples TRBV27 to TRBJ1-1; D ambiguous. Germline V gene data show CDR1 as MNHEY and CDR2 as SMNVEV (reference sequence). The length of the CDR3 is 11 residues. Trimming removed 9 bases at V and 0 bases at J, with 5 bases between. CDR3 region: CASRMNTEAFF. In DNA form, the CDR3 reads TGTGCCAGTAGAATGAACACTGAAGCTTTCTTT.

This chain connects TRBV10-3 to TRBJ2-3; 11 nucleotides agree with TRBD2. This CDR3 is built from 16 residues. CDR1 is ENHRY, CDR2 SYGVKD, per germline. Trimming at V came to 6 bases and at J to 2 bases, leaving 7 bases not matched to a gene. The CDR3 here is CAIRAGTSGPTDTQYF. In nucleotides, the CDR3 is TGTGCCATCAGAGCCGGGACTAGCGGCCCCACAGATACGCAGTATTTT.

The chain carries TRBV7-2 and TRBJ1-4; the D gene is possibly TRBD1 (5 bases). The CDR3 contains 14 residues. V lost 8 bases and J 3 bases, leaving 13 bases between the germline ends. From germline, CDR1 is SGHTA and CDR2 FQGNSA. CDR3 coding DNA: TGTGCCAGCGCCCCGGGGGGGTCTAATGAAAAACTGTTTTTT. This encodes CASAPGGSNEKLFF.

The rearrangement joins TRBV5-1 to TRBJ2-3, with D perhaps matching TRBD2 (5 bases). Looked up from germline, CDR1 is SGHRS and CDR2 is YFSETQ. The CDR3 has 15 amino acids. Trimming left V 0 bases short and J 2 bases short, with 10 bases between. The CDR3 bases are TGCGCCAGCAGCTTGGTTACGGGGTCCACAGATACGCAGTATTTT. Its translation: CASSLVTGSTDTQYF.